Each of the 12 T cell receptor beta chains below was sequenced from the same sample in a study of cytomegalovirus exposure and HLA in healthy donors. Method: immunoSEQ multiplex PCR; TCRdb's copy keeps in-frame clones and lacks some. The sample shows approximately 200,000 clones, 90% to 95% of them seen only once. Material for sequencing was PBMCs. Receptors originate from a woman between 18 and 29 years old in good health and CMV-seronegative.

The table lists this clone with a few counts. This chain uses TRBV11-2 with TRBJ2-7, with 7 bases identical to TRBD1. Germline V lookup: CDR1 SGHAT, CDR2 FQNNGV. CDR3 length: 13 residues. After removal of 5 bases from V and 2 bases from J, the junction contained 3 bases not matched to a gene. DNA of the CDR3: TGTGCCAGCAGCAGGGGACAGACCTACGAGCAGTACTTC. Translated, it gives CASSRGQTYEQYF.

The V gene is TRBV27, the J gene TRBJ1-1, with TRBD1 matching over 9 bases. CDR1 is MNHEY, CDR2 SMNVEV, per germline (reference sequence). The CDR3 sequence is 15 residues long. V was pared by 6 bases and J by 4 bases, with 9 bases of the junction left unmatched. CDR3 nucleotide sequence: TGTGCCAGCAGCCTGGACAGGGGAGGGGGCACTGAAGCTTTCTTT. It encodes CASSLDRGGGTEAFF.

The rearrangement joins TRBV15 to TRBJ2-4; maybe TRBD1 (6 bases). CDR3 length: 15 residues. V lost 4 bases and J lost 5, with 15 bases in between. From germline, CDR1 is LNHNV and CDR2 YYDKDF (reference sequence). The CDR3 region has the DNA TGTGCCACCAGCAAGATCCCGACAGGACAAAACATTCAGTACTTC. This encodes CATSKIPTGQNIQYF.

The genes are TRBV4-1 and TRBJ1-4; tentatively, D is TRBD1 (5 bases). The CDR3 consists of 14 residues. The germline V gene has CDR1 MGHRA and CDR2 YSYEKL. The V gene lost 1 base and the J gene lost 12 bases, with 15 bases spanning the gap. CDR3 loop: CASSQVGGFAELFF. The CDR3 nucleotides read TGCGCCAGCAGCCAAGTCGGGGGTTTTGCGGAACTGTTTTTT.

This clone has just one count. The chain links TRBV5-6 to TRBJ2-7, with D perhaps TRBD1 (6 bases). The CDR3 runs to 15 residues. V shed 0 bases and J shed 6 bases, with 16 bases lying between them. Per the germline V gene, CDR1 is SGHDT and CDR2 is YYEEEE. CDR3 DNA sequence: TGTGCCAGCAGCTTGGAAAAATTTGGGGGCAGCGAGCAGTACTTC. As protein: CASSLEKFGGSEQYF.

This chain connects TRBV28 to TRBJ2-1; 9 nucleotides match TRBD2. Unmatched junction bases numbered 16, after V lost 6 bases and J lost 7 bases. The CDR3 runs to 17 residues. Germline V gene data show CDR1 as MDHEN and CDR2 as SYDVKM. The CDR3 bases are TGTGCCAGCAGCCACAATCGAGCGGGAGGTGGGGGGAATGAGCAGTTCTTC. This sequence encodes CASSHNRAGGGGNEQFF.

In this sample, this clone turned up once. The rearrangement uses TRBV7-2 and TRBJ2-7, with 9 bases fitting TRBD2. The V gene's germline CDR1 is SGHTA and CDR2 FQGNSA. This CDR3 spans 17 amino acids. V was clipped by 7 bases and J by 5 bases; unmatched bases: 18. The CDR3 sequence is CASTYPAGRGRAHEQYF. In DNA, the CDR3 is TGTGCCAGCACGTACCCCGCGGGACGCGGGAGGGCCCACGAGCAGTACTTC.

The rearrangement uses TRBV9 and TRBJ1-2; 11 nucleotides agree with TRBD1. V gave up 0 bases and J gave up 1 base; unmatched junction bases: 8. CDR1 is SGDLS, CDR2 YYNGEE, per germline. The CDR3 has 18 residues. The CDR3: CASSVDPGQGDGNYGYTF. In nucleotides, the CDR3 is TGTGCCAGCAGCGTAGATCCGGGACAGGGGGACGGTAACTATGGCTACACCTTC. The whole variable domain, remainder taken from reference TRBV9 and TRBJ1-2, is DSGVTQTPKHLITATGQRVTLRCSPRSGDLSVYWYQQSLDQGLQFLIQYYNGEERAKGNILERFSAQQFPDLHSELNLSSLELGDSALYFCASSVDPGQGDGNYGYTFGSGTRLTVV.

V and J are TRBV18 and TRBJ2-6; 9 positions match TRBD1. V lost 0 bases to trimming and J lost 0 bases; unmatched junction nucleotides: 3. CDR1 and CDR2 (germline): KGHSH, LQKENI. This CDR3 is 18 amino acids long. CDR3 sequence reads: CASSPPGQGTSGANVLTF. Written as DNA, the CDR3 is TGTGCCAGCTCACCACCGGGACAGGGAACCTCTGGGGCCAACGTCCTGACTTTC.

The gene calls are TRBV5-1 and TRBJ2-3, with D tentatively TRBD1 (5 bases). Looked up from germline, CDR1 is SGHRS and CDR2 is YFSETQ. The CDR3 sequence is 14 residues long. V gave up 3 bases and J gave up 4 bases, with 12 bases separating them. CDR3 protein: CASSSGDRSDTQYF. The CDR3 DNA reads TGCGCCAGCAGCTCCGGCGACAGATCAGATACGCAGTATTTT.

This chain links TRBV27 with TRBJ1-5, with no clear D. This CDR3 comprises 13 residues. Per germline, CDR1 MNHEY and CDR2 SMNVEV (reference sequence). V was clipped by 5 bases and J by 5 bases, with 10 bases between them. CDR3 nucleotide sequence: TGTGCCAGCAGTCACGGGATTGATCAGCCCCAGCATTTT. Residues: CASSHGIDQPQHF.

The V and J genes are TRBV28 and TRBJ2-3; maybe TRBD1 (5 bases). The germline V and J ends were trimmed by 5 bases and 0 bases, with 12 bases remaining between them. Per the germline V gene, CDR1 is MDHEN and CDR2 is SYDVKM. This CDR3 spans 15 amino acids. The CDR3 DNA is TGTGCCAGCAGTCTAGACAGAGCTAGCACAGATACGCAGTATTTT. The encoded protein is CASSLDRASTDTQYF.